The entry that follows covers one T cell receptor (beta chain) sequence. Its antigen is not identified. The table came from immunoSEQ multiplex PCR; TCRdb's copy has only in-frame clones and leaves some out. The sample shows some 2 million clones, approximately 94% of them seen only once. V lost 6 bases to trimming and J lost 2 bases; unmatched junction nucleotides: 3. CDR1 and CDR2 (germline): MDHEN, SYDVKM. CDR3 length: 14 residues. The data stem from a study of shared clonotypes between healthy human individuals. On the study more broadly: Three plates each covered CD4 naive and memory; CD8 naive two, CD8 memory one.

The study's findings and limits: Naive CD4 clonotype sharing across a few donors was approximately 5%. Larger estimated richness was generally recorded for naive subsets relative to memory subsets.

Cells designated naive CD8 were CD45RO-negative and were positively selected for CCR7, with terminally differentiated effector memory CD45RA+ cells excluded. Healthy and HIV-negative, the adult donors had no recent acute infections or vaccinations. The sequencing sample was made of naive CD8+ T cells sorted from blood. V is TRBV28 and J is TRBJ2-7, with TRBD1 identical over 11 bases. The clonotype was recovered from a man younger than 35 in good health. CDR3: CASRGGQGAYEQYF. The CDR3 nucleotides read TGTGCCAGCAGGGGGGGACAGGGGGCCTACGAGCAGTACTTC.